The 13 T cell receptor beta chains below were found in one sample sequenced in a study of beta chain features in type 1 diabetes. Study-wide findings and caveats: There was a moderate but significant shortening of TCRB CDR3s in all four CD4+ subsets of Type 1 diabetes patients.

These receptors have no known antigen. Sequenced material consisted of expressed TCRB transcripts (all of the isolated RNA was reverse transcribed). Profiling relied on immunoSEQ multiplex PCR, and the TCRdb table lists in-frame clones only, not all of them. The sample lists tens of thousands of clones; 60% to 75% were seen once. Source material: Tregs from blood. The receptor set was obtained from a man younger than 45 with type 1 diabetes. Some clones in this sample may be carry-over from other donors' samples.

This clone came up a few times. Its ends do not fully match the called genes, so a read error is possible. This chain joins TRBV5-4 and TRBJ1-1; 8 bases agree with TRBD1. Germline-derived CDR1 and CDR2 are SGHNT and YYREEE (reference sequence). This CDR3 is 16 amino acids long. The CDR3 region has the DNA TGCGCCAGCAGCCAAGAACCTACAGGGGGGAACACTGAAGCTTTCTTT. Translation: CASSQEPTGGNTEAFF.

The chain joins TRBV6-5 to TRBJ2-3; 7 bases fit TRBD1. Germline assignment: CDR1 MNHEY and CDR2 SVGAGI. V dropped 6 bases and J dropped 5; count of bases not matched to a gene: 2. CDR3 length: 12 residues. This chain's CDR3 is CASSYRGDTQYF. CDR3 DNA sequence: TGTGCCAGCAGCTACAGGGGAGATACGCAGTATTTT.

The CDR3 DNA follows: TGCGCCAGCAGCCTCCCGACTAGCGGGGCCGAGCAGTACTTC. This codes for CASSLPTSGAEQYF. V and J are TRBV4-3 and TRBJ2-7, with 11 bases aligning to TRBD2. Trimming at V came to 4 bases and at J to 6 bases, leaving 5 bases not matched to a gene. This CDR3 contains 14 residues. The germline V gene has CDR1 LGHNA and CDR2 YSLEER.

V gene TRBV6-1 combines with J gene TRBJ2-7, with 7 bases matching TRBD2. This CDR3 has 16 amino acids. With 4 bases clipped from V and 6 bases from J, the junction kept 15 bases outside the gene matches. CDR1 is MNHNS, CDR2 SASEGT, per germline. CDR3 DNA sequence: TGTGCCAGCAGTGGTTCGGGCGGGGGATTTTTTGGCGAGCAGTACTTC. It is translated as CASSGSGGGFFGEQYF.

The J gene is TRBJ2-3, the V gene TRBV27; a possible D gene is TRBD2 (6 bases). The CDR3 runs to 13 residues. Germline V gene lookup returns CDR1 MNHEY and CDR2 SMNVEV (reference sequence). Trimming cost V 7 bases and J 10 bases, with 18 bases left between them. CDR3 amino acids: CASTHLGTAAQYF. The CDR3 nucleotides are TGTGCCAGCACTCACCTGGGGACTGCTGCGCAGTATTTT.

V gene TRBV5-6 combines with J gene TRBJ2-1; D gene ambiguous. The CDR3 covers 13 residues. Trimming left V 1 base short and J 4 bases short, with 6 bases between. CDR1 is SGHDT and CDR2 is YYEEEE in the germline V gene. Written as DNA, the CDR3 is TGTGCCAGCAGCTTGAGAGTGTACAATGAGCAGTTCTTC. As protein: CASSLRVYNEQFF.

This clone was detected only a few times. CDR3 nucleotides: TGTGCCAGTAGTAGAGGGCTTAATGAAAAACTGTTTTTT. It yields the protein CASSRGLNEKLFF. The chain is built from TRBV19 and TRBJ1-4, with no clear D. V shed 4 bases and J shed 4 bases, with 7 bases lying between them. The CDR3 runs 13 residues. Germline values: CDR1 LNHDA, CDR2 SQIVND (reference sequence).

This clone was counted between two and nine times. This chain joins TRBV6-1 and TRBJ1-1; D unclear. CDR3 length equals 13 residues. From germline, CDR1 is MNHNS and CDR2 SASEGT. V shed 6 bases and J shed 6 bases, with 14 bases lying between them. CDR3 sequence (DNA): TGTGCCAGCAGGTTCTTAGAAGTGGCTGAAGCTTTCTTT. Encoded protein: CASRFLEVAEAFF.

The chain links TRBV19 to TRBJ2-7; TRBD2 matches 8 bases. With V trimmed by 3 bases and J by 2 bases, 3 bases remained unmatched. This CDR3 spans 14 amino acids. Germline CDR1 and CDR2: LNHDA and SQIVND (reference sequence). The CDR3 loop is CASSMVGGAYEQYF. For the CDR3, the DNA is TGTGCCAGTAGTATGGTCGGGGGGGCCTACGAGCAGTACTTC.

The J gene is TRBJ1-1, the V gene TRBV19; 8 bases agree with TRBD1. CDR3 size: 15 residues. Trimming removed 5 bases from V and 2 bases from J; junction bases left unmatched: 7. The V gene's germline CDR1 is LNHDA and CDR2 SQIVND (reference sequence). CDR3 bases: TGTGCCAGTAGTCCTGTGGACAGGGCAAACACTGAAGCTTTCTTT. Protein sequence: CASSPVDRANTEAFF.

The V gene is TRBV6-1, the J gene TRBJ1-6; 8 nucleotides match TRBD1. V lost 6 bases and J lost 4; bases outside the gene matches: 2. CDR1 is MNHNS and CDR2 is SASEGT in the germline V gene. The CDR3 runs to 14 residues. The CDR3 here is CASSYRGYNSPLHF. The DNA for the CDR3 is TGTGCCAGCAGCTACAGGGGGTATAATTCACCCCTCCACTTT.

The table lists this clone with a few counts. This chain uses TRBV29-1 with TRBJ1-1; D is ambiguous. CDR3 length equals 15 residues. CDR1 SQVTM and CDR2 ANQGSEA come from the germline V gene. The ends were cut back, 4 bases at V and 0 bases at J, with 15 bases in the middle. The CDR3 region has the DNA TGCAGCGTTGGTCCCGGGTCGTCGTTGAACACTGAAGCTTTCTTT. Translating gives CSVGPGSSLNTEAFF.

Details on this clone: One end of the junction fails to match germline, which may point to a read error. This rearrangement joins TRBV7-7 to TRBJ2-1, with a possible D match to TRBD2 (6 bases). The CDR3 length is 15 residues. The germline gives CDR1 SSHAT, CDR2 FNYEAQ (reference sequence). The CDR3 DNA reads TGTGCTAGCAGCCGCGGGGCGTCCTCCTACAATGAGCAGTTCTTC. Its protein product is CASSRGASSYNEQFF. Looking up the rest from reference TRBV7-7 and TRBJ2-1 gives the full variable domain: GAGVSQSPRYKVTKRGQDVTLRCDPISSHATLYWYQQALGQGPEFLTYFNYEAQPDKSGLPSDRFSAERPEGSISTLTIQRTEQRDSAMYRCASSRGASSYNEQFFGPGTRLTVL.